These 28 T cell receptor beta chains were sequenced from one sample in a study of beta chain features in type 1 diabetes. Study-wide points: A moderate, significant TCRB CDR3 shortening appeared in type 1 diabetes across four CD4+ subsets.

These TCRs are of unknown antigen specificity. Expressed TCRB transcripts were sequenced because the entire RNA isolate underwent reverse transcription. Profiled with immunoSEQ multiplex PCR; TCRdb holds only in-frame clones, not every one. The table lists fewer than 110,000 clones, 25% to 35% of them singletons. The source material was central memory CD4+ T cells from blood. The receptors shown here come from a woman under 30 with type 1 diabetes.

This clone was counted between two and nine times. V usage is TRBV4-2 and J usage is TRBJ2-1; maybe TRBD2 (5 bases). V was pared by 0 bases and J by 6 bases, with 12 bases between. This CDR3 has 15 amino acids. In germline, CDR1 is LGHNA, CDR2 YNFKEQ. CDR3 in amino acids: CASSQDGAAANEQFF. The CDR3 DNA follows: TGTGCCAGCAGCCAAGACGGAGCGGCCGCCAATGAGCAGTTCTTC.

A few counts support this clone. The V call is TRBV18, the J call TRBJ1-1; perhaps TRBD1 as D (5 bases). Trimming took 4 bases from V and 1 from J, leaving 13 bases between them. This CDR3 is 15 amino acids long. Germline assignment: CDR1 KGHSH and CDR2 LQKENI. As DNA, the CDR3 is TGTGCCAGCTCACTTGCGCCGGACAAGAACACTGAAGCTTTCTTT. Amino acid sequence: CASSLAPDKNTEAFF. Looking up the rest from reference TRBV18 and TRBJ1-1 gives the full variable domain: NAGVMQNPRHLVRRRGQEARLRCSPMKGHSHVYWYRQLPEEGLKFMVYLQKENIIDESGMPKERFSAEFPKEGPSILRIQQVVRGDSAAYFCASSLAPDKNTEAFFGQGTRLTVV.

V usage is TRBV5-1 and J usage is TRBJ2-7, with 7 bases lining up with TRBD2. Losses at the gene ends were 2 bases for V and 7 bases for J; bases not matched to a gene: 6. There are 13 residues in the CDR3. Germline lookup yields CDR1 SGHRS and CDR2 YFSETQ. This chain's CDR3 is CASSFSGTQEQYF. DNA for the CDR3: TGCGCCAGCAGCTTCAGCGGGACTCAAGAGCAGTACTTC.

The chain couples TRBV4-1 to TRBJ2-3; 7 bases agree with TRBD1. Germline V gene data show CDR1 as MGHRA and CDR2 as YSYEKL. CDR3 length: 17 residues. Losses at the gene ends were 0 bases for V and 4 bases for J; bases not matched to a gene: 10. This CDR3 reads CASSQDFVQGVPDTQYF. CDR3 in DNA: TGCGCCAGCAGCCAAGATTTCGTGCAGGGGGTGCCAGATACGCAGTATTTT.

This clone was found a few times. This chain uses TRBV19 with TRBJ2-1; 12 nucleotides align to TRBD2. J was trimmed by 6 bases and V by 5 bases; bases with no gene match: 11. This CDR3 is 17 amino acids long. Germline V gene lookup returns CDR1 LNHDA and CDR2 SQIVND (reference sequence). CDR3 DNA sequence: TGTGCCAGTAGTTTCTCTCGACTAGCGGGAGCCGCCAATGAGCAGTTCTTC. It encodes CASSFSRLAGAANEQFF. The full variable domain, with the rest looked up from reference TRBV19 and TRBJ2-1, is DGGITQSPKYLFRKEGQNVTLSCEQNLNHDAMYWYRQDPGQGLRLIYYSQIVNDFQKGDIAEGYSVSREKKESFPLTVTSAQKNPTAFYLCASSFSRLAGAANEQFFGPGTRLTVL.

The gene calls are TRBV6-5 and TRBJ1-5; the match to TRBD1 covers 7 bases. There are 15 residues in the CDR3. Trimming cost V 6 bases and J 3 bases; bases outside gene matches: 8. Germline CDR1 and CDR2: MNHEY and SVGAGI. The CDR3 is CASSPGTAANQPQHF. The DNA for the CDR3 is TGTGCCAGCAGCCCTGGGACAGCGGCCAATCAGCCCCAGCATTTT.

In its sample, this clone was seen a few times. The V gene is TRBV5-1, the J gene TRBJ2-7, with D tentatively TRBD2 (5 bases). The CDR3 is made up of 15 amino acids. The germline V gene has CDR1 SGHRS and CDR2 YFSETQ. Trimming removed 3 bases at V and 4 bases at J, with 17 bases between. CDR3 loop: CASSSGFTINYEQYF. The CDR3 DNA sequence: TGCGCCAGCAGCTCGGGATTCACTATCAATTACGAGCAGTACTTC.

The chain couples TRBV4-1 to TRBJ2-1; the match to TRBD2 covers 11 bases. V lost 4 bases and J lost 7; bases outside the gene matches: 6. Germline assignment: CDR1 MGHRA and CDR2 YSYEKL. CDR3 size: 15 residues. The CDR3 bases are TGCGCCAGCAGCCCGACTAGCGGGATGACGAATGAGCAGTTCTTC. Its protein is CASSPTSGMTNEQFF.

About this clone: The germline gene is not matched at one end of the junction; a read error may be the cause. This sequence joins TRBV5-1 and TRBJ1-1, with TRBD1 matching over 9 bases. The CDR3 spans 14 residues. Looked up from germline, CDR1 is SGHRS and CDR2 is YFSETQ. In DNA, the CDR3 is TGCGCCAGCAGATTGGGACAGGGATACACTGAAGCTTTCTTT. Its protein is CASRLGQGYTEAFF.

This clone was detected a few times. The rearrangement joins TRBV6-5 to TRBJ2-3, with 7 bases that match TRBD1. Per the germline V gene, CDR1 is MNHEY and CDR2 is SVGAGI. The CDR3 totals 13 residues. The CDR3 coding sequence is TGTGCATCCAGGGGGTGGGGAACAGATACGCAGTATTTT. This gives the protein CASRGWGTDTQYF.

The chain combines TRBV19 with TRBJ2-3, with D possibly being TRBD2 (6 bases). CDR1 is LNHDA, CDR2 SQIVND, per germline (reference sequence). Trimming shortened V by 3 bases and J by 4 bases, and 8 bases separated the two germline ends. The CDR3 sequence is 13 residues long. The CDR3 nucleotides read TGTGCCAGTAGTATGGGGGGAGCAGATACGCAGTATTTT. It translates to CASSMGGADTQYF.

The table lists this clone with a few counts. The CDR3 nucleotides read TGTGCCAGCAGCTGGGGACTAGGAAGCACAGATACGCAGTATTTT. Amino acids: CASSWGLGSTDTQYF. This chain joins TRBV7-8 and TRBJ2-3; 8 bases map to TRBD2. Germline V CDR1 and CDR2: SGHVS, FQNEAQ. V trimming: 4 bases; J trimming: 0 bases; junction bases outside the gene matches: 3. CDR3 length equals 15 residues.

This clone was observed a few times. The chain is built from TRBV7-2 and TRBJ2-3; D gene ambiguous. CDR1 is SGHTA, CDR2 FQGNSA, per germline. V dropped 3 bases and J dropped 1 base, with 14 bases sitting between them. The CDR3 spans 16 residues. CDR3 in amino acids: CASSFRQVPGTDTQYF. The CDR3 DNA reads TGTGCCAGCAGCTTCCGCCAGGTTCCAGGCACAGATACGCAGTATTTT.

This clone has more than one count but fewer than ten. This rearrangement joins TRBV7-2 to TRBJ1-1; tentatively, D is TRBD1 (6 bases). Between the trimmed V and J ends, which lost 3 bases and 4 bases, there was a span of 12 bases. This CDR3 region has 14 residues. Germline CDR1 SGHTA, CDR2 FQGNSA. CDR3 nucleotides: TGTGCCAGCAGCTTTCACAGGGAGGGCACTGAAGCTTTCTTT. It codes for CASSFHREGTEAFF. Together with reference TRBV7-2 and TRBJ1-1, the CDR3 gives the full variable domain: GAGVSQSPSNKVTEKGKDVELRCDPISGHTALYWYRQSLGQGLEFLIYFQGNSAPDKSGLPSDRFSAERTGGSVSTLTIQRTQQEDSAVYLCASSFHREGTEAFFGQGTRLTVV.

The J gene is TRBJ1-1, the V gene TRBV30; no firm D call. Per the germline V gene, CDR1 is GTSNPN and CDR2 is SVGIG (reference sequence). V gave up 5 bases and J gave up 1 base, with 20 bases separating them. CDR3 length equals 16 residues. The CDR3 DNA reads TGTGCCTGGGGCGCGGATTGGAAAAGGAGGAACACTGAAGCTTTCTTT. Its translation: CAWGADWKRRNTEAFF.

This clone came up a few times. The CDR3 is CSLRLDTEAFF. CDR3 coding DNA: TGCAGTTTGCGGCTCGACACTGAAGCTTTCTTT. The V call is TRBV20-1, the J call TRBJ1-1; no firm D call. The CDR3 has 11 residues. V dropped 8 bases and J dropped 3 bases, with 10 bases sitting between them. Per germline, CDR1 DFQATT and CDR2 SNEGSKA (reference sequence).

This rearrangement joins TRBV5-1 to TRBJ1-1, with D uncertain. Germline V gene sequence: CDR1 SGHRS, CDR2 YFSETQ. With 3 bases removed from V and 3 bases from J, the gap between germline ends came to 12 bases. The CDR3 is made up of 14 amino acids. CDR3 sequence: CASSSGKGDTEAFF. CDR3 sequence (DNA): TGCGCCAGCAGCTCCGGGAAGGGAGACACTGAAGCTTTCTTT. Based on the CDR3 plus reference TRBV5-1 and TRBJ1-1, the full variable domain is KAGVTQTPRYLIKTRGQQVTLSCSPISGHRSVSWYQQTPGQGLQFLFEYFSETQRNKGNFPGRFSGRQFSNSRSEMNVSTLELGDSALYLCASSSGKGDTEAFFGQGTRLTVV.

The chain uses TRBV6-5 and TRBJ1-1; the D is unclear. From germline, CDR1 is MNHEY and CDR2 SVGAGI. This CDR3 is 16 amino acids long. The V and J ends lost 2 bases and 2 bases respectively, with 15 bases between them. CDR3 in DNA: TGTGCCAGCAGTTACAAGTCGTCCGGAGTCAACACTGAAGCTTTCTTT. Its translation: CASSYKSSGVNTEAFF.

This chain connects TRBV2 to TRBJ1-5, with unresolved D. From germline, CDR1 is SNHLY and CDR2 FYNNEI. Trimming stripped 7 bases from V and 5 bases from J, with 9 bases between. The length of the CDR3 is 12 residues. The CDR3 is CASKLRYQPQHF. CDR3 DNA: TGTGCCAGCAAACTCAGGTATCAGCCCCAGCATTTT.

This chain uses TRBV18 with TRBJ1-5; D might be TRBD1 (5 bases). V shed 7 bases and J shed 4 bases, with 11 bases lying between them. Germline CDR1 KGHSH, CDR2 LQKENI. This CDR3 region has 13 residues. Here the CDR3 reads CASLAGFNQPQHF. The CDR3, as DNA: TGTGCCAGCTTAGCAGGGTTTAATCAGCCCCAGCATTTT.

The chain carries TRBV2 and TRBJ2-1; D perhaps matches TRBD1 (6 bases). Germline lookup yields CDR1 SNHLY and CDR2 FYNNEI. The CDR3 totals 16 residues. V was cut by 3 bases and J by 5 bases, with 17 bases left in between. In DNA form, the CDR3 reads TGTGCCAGCAGTGATTGGAAGCAGGGGCCGAACAATGAGCAGTTCTTC. This translates into CASSDWKQGPNNEQFF.

The J gene is TRBJ1-3, the V gene TRBV5-1; 8 positions match TRBD1. The V segment lost 4 bases and the J segment 6 bases; nucleotides outside the gene matches: 6. The CDR3 is made up of 14 amino acids. Germline values: CDR1 SGHRS, CDR2 YFSETQ. In DNA form, the CDR3 reads TGCGCCAGCAGCGAGGGACAGGTGGAAAACACCATATATTTT. Its translation is CASSEGQVENTIYF.

The table lists this clone with a count of one. The CDR3 protein is CSVEGRPGQGHTGELFF. The DNA of the CDR3 is TGCAGCGTTGAAGGTCGCCCGGGACAGGGGCACACCGGGGAGCTGTTTTTT. The genes are TRBV29-1 and TRBJ2-2; 10 bases fit TRBD1. The CDR3 consists of 17 residues. J was trimmed by 3 bases and V by 1 base; bases with no gene match: 8. Germline V gene sequence: CDR1 SQVTM, CDR2 ANQGSEA.

In this sample, this clone turned up a few times. This chain connects TRBV5-1 to TRBJ1-3; D gene ambiguous. Trimming took 4 bases from V and 2 from J, leaving 13 bases between them. Germline-derived CDR1 and CDR2 are SGHRS and YFSETQ. The CDR3 totals 15 residues. The CDR3 coding sequence is TGCGCCAGCAGCCCTAGAACCTCCACTGGAAACACCATATATTTT. Its protein is CASSPRTSTGNTIYF. The whole variable domain, filled in from reference TRBV5-1 and TRBJ1-3, reads KAGVTQTPRYLIKTRGQQVTLSCSPISGHRSVSWYQQTPGQGLQFLFEYFSETQRNKGNFPGRFSGRQFSNSRSEMNVSTLELGDSALYLCASSPRTSTGNTIYFGEGSWLTVV.

A few counts support this clone. The chain joins TRBV5-1 to TRBJ2-5, with a weak D call TRBD1 (5 bases). Germline values: CDR1 SGHRS, CDR2 YFSETQ. The CDR3 is 15 amino acids. Trimming left V 0 bases short and J 3 bases short, with 12 bases between. CDR3 nucleotides: TGCGCCAGCAGCTTGGGGAAAGACAGAAAAGAGACCCAGTACTTC. This encodes CASSLGKDRKETQYF. Complete variable domain (other parts from reference TRBV5-1 and TRBJ2-5): KAGVTQTPRYLIKTRGQQVTLSCSPISGHRSVSWYQQTPGQGLQFLFEYFSETQRNKGNFPGRFSGRQFSNSRSEMNVSTLELGDSALYLCASSLGKDRKETQYFGPGTRLLVL.

A few counts support this clone. The chain employs TRBV2 and TRBJ1-5; D gene uncertain. This CDR3 contains 14 residues. Trimming cost V 3 bases and J 3 bases, with 9 bases left between them. Germline CDR1 reads SNHLY; CDR2 reads FYNNEI. The CDR3 DNA is TGTGCCAGCAGTGAGGGCAATCCCAATCAGCCCCAGCATTTT. This sequence encodes CASSEGNPNQPQHF.

The J gene is TRBJ2-7, the V gene TRBV7-2; TRBD1 matches 9 bases. The CDR3 contains 17 residues. Losses at the gene ends were 7 bases for V and 3 bases for J; bases not matched to a gene: 16. CDR1 is SGHTA and CDR2 is FQGNSA in the germline V gene. The CDR3 nucleotides are TGTGCCAGCACCCCCCTCCCGGGACAGGGTAATTTCTACGAGCAGTACTTC. Its protein product is CASTPLPGQGNFYEQYF.

The chain has TRBV9 and TRBJ2-7; TRBD2 matches at 7 bases. Germline trimming cut 3 bases from V and 0 bases from J; bases unmatched to any gene: 15. Germline V gene lookup returns CDR1 SGDLS and CDR2 YYNGEE. The CDR3 extends over 18 amino acids. The CDR3 sequence: CASSAAPFPGGGSYEQYF. Written as DNA, the CDR3 is TGTGCCAGCAGCGCCGCCCCCTTTCCTGGGGGGGGCTCCTACGAGCAGTACTTC.